This T cell receptor (beta chain) was documented in a study of cytomegalovirus exposure and HLA in healthy donors. Study-wide background: From HLA-typed donors, an early data release held tens of millions of unique TCRs.

The CDR3 runs to 15 residues. The germline CDR1 and CDR2 sequences are MNHEY and SMNVEV (reference sequence). The V segment lost 4 bases and the J segment 2 bases; nucleotides outside the gene matches: 5. PCR employed 60 Vbeta and 13 Jbeta primers. Produced via immunoSEQ multiplex PCR; TCRdb's table is partial and in-frame only. The data show about 200,000 clones, with around 75% seen just once and roughly 0.4% held by the top ten. The donors gave bone marrow, and they were healthy. Study-level points and caveats: When presence/absence was analysed, sequencing depth was taken to be roughly uniform across donors. Researchers reported in a later analysis that a missense DCLRE1C variant was tied to TCR beta V- and J-gene trimming.

Of note for this clone: No antigen is known for it.

The sequencing input was PBMCs. This rearrangement joins TRBV27 to TRBJ2-7, with TRBD2 matching over 10 bases. This TCR derives from a male donor in good health and CMV-seropositive. The CDR3 DNA follows: TGTGCCAGCAGTTACGAAGCGGGAGGGACCTACGAGCAGTACTTC. Protein sequence: CASSYEAGGTYEQYF.